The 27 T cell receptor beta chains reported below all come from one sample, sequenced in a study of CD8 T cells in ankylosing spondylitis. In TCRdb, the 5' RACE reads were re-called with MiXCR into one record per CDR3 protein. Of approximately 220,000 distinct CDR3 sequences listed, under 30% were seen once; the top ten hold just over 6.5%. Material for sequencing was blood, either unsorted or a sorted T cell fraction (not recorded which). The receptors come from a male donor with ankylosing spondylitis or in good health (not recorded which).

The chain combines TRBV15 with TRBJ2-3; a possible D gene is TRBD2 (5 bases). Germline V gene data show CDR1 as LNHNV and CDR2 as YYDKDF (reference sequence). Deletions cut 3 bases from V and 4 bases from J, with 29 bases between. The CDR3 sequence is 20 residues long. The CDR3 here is CATSSETLEAYLKSADTQYF. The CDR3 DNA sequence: TGTGCCACCAGCAGCGAGACCCTGGAGGCCTACCTCAAGTCCGCAGATACGCAGTATTTT.

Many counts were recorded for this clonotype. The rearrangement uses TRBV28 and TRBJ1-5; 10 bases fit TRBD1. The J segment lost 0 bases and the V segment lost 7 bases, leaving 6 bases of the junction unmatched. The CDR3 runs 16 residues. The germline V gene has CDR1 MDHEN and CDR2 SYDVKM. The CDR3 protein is CASKGQGISSNQPQHF. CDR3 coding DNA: TGTGCCAGCAAGGGACAGGGGATATCTAGCAATCAGCCCCAGCATTTT.

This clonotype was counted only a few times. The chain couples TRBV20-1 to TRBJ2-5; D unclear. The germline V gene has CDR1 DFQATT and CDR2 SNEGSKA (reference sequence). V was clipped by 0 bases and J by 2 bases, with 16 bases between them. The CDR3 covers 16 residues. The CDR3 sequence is CSARDLLESRQETQYF. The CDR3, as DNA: TGCAGTGCTAGAGATCTACTGGAGTCCCGACAAGAGACCCAGTACTTC.

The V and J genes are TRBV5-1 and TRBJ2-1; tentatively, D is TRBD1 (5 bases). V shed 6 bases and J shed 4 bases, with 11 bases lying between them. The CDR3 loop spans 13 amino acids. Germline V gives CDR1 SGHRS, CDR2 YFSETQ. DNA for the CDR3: TGCGCCAGCAACCAGCAGGGTTACAATGAGCAGTTCTTC. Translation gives CASNQQGYNEQFF.

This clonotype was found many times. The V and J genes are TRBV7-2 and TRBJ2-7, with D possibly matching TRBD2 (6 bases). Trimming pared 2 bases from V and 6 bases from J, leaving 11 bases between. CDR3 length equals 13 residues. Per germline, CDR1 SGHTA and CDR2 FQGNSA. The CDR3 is CASSLFRGGEQYF. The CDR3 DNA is TGTGCCAGCAGCTTATTTCGGGGAGGCGAGCAGTACTTC.

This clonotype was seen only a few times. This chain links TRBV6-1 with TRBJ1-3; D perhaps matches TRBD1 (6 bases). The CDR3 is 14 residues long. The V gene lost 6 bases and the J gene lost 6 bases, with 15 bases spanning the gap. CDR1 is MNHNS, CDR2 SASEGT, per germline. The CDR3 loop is CASRPDSSQNTIYF. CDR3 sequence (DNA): TGTGCCAGCAGGCCGGACAGTTCCCAAAACACCATATATTTT.

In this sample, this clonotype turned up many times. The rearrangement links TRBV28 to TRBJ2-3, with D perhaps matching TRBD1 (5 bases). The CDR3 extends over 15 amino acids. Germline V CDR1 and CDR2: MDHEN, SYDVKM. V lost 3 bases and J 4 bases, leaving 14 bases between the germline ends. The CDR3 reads CASSLGSQGSDTQYF. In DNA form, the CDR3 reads TGTGCCAGCAGTTTGGGGTCTCAGGGCTCAGATACGCAGTATTTT.

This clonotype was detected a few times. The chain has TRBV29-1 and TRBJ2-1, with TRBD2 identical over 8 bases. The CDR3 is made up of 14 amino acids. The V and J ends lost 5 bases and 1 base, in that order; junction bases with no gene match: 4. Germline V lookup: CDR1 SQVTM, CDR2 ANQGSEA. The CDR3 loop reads CSVSGSQSYNEQFF. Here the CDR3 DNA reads TGCAGCGTTAGCGGGAGCCAATCCTACAATGAGCAGTTCTTC.

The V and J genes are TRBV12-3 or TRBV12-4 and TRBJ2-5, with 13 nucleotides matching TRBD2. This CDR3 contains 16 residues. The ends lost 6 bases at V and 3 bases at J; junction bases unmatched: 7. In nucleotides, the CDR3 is TGTGCCAGCAGCCCTACCGGGACTAGCGGGAAAGAGACCCAGTACTTC. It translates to CASSPTGTSGKETQYF.

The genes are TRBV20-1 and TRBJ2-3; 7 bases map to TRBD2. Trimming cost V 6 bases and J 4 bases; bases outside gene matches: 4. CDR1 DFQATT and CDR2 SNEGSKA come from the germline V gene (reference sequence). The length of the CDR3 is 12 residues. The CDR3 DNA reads TGCAGTGCCGACACTAGCGCAGATACGCAGTATTTT. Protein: CSADTSADTQYF.

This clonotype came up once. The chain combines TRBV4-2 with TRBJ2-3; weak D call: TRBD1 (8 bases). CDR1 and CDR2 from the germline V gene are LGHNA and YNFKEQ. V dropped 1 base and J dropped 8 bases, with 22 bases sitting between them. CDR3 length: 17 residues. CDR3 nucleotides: TGTGCCAGCAGCCAAGGACAGGGGCGGGAGCTAGGAGGTACGCAGTATTTT. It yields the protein CASSQGQGRELGGTQYF.

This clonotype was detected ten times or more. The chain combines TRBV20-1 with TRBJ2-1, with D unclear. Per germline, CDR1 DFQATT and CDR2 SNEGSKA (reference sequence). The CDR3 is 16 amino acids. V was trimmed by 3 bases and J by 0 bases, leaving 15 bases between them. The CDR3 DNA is TGCAGTGCTAGCGGTCACCCTTCCCTCTCCTACAATGAGCAGTTCTTC. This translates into CSASGHPSLSYNEQFF.

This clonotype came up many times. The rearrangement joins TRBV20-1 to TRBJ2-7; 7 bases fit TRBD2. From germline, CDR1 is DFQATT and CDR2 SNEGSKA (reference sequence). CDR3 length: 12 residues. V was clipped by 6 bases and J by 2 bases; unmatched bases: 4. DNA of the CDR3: TGCAGTGCGGCGGGAGCTACCTACGAGCAGTACTTC. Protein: CSAAGATYEQYF.

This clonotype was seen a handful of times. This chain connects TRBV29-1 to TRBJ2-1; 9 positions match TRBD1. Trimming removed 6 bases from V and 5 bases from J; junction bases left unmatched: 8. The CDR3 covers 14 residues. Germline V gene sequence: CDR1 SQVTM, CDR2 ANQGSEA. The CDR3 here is CSVPNRGRDNEQFF. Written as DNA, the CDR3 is TGCAGCGTCCCCAACAGGGGGCGAGACAATGAGCAGTTCTTC.

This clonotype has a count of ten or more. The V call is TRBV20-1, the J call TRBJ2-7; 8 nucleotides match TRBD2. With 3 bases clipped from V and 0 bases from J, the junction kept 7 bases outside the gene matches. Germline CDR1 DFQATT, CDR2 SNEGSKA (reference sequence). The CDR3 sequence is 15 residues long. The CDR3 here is CSASGLAQISYEQYF. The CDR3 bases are TGCAGTGCTAGCGGACTAGCACAGATCTCCTACGAGCAGTACTTC.

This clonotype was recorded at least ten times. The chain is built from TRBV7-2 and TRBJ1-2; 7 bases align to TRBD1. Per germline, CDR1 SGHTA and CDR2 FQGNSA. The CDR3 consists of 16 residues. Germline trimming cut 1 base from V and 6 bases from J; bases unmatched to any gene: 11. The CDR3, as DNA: TGTGCCAGCAGCTTAGGGTTCCAGGGAGGGGGCCATGGCTACACCTTC. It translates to CASSLGFQGGGHGYTF.

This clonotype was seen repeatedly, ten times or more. CDR3: CASRPGRWEGALHF. Here the CDR3 DNA reads TGTGCCAGCAGACCCGGACGGTGGGAAGGGGCCCTCCACTTT. The V and J genes are TRBV6-1 and TRBJ1-6; perhaps TRBD1 as D (5 bases). Trimming stripped 6 bases from V and 14 bases from J, with 20 bases between. The germline CDR1 and CDR2 sequences are MNHNS and SASEGT. The CDR3 totals 14 residues.

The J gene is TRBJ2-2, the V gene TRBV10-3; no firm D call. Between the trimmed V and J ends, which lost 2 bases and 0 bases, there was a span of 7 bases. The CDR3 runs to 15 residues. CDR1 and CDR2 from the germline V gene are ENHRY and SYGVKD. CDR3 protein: CAISEPTSNTGELFF. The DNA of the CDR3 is TGTGCCATCAGTGAGCCTACCTCGAACACCGGGGAGCTGTTTTTT.

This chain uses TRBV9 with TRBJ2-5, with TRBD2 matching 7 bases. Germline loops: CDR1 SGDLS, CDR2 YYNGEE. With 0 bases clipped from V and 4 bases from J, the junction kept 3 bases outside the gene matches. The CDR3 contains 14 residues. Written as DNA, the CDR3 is TGTGCCAGCAGCGTAGATTCGGGAGGAGAGACCCAGTACTTC. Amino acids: CASSVDSGGETQYF. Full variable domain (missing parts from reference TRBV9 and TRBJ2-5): DSGVTQTPKHLITATGQRVTLRCSPRSGDLSVYWYQQSLDQGLQFLIQYYNGEERAKGNILERFSAQQFPDLHSELNLSSLELGDSALYFCASSVDSGGETQYFGPGTRLLVL.

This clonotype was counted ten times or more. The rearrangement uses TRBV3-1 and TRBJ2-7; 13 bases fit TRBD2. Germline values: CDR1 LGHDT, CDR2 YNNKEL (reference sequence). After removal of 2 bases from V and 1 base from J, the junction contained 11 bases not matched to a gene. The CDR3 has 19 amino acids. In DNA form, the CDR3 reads TGTGCCAGCAGCCAATGGACTAGCGGGAGAATGATCGGGTCCTACGAGCAGTACTTC. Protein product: CASSQWTSGRMIGSYEQYF.

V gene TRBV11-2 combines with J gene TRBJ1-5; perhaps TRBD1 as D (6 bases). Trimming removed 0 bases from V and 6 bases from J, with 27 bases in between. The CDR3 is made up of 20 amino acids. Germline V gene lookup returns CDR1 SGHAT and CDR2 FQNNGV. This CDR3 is CASSLEGGGRTLTWRQPQHF. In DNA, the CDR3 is TGTGCCAGCAGCTTAGAGGGGGGGGGCAGGACTCTCACCTGGCGTCAGCCCCAGCATTTT.

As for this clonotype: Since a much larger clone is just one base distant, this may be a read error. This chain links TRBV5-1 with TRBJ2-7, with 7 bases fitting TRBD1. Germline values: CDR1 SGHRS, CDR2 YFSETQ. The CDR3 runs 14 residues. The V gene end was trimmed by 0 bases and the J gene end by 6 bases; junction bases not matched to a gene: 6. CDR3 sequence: CASSLDRGRFEQYF. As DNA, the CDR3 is TGCGCCAGCAGCTTGGACAGGGGTAGGTTCGAGCAGTACTTC. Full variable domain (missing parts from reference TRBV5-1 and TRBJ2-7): KAGVTQTPRYLIKTRGQQVTLSCSPISGHRSVSWYQQTPGQGLQFLFEYFSETQRNKGNFPGRFSGRQFSNSRSEMNVSTLELGDSALYLCASSLDRGRFEQYFGPGTRLTVT.

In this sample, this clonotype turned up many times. The CDR3 region is CASSSGGRTDTQYF. The DNA of the CDR3 is TGTGCCAGCAGCTCCGGGGGACGCACAGATACGCAGTATTTT. The chain recombines TRBV7-3 with TRBJ2-3, with a possible D match to TRBD2 (6 bases). The CDR3 runs to 14 residues. The germline CDR1 and CDR2 sequences are SGHTA and FQGTGA. V gave up 4 bases and J gave up 1 base, with 9 bases separating them. Full variable domain (rest looked up from reference TRBV7-3 and TRBJ2-3): GAGVSQTPSNKVTEKGKYVELRCDPISGHTALYWYRQSLGQGPEFLIYFQGTGAADDSGLPNDRFFAVRPEGSVSTLKIQRTERGDSAVYLCASSSGGRTDTQYFGPGTRLTVL.

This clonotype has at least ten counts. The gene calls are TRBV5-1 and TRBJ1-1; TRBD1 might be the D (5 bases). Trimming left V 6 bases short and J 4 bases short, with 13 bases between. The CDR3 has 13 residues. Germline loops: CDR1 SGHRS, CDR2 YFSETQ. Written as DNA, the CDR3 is TGCGCCAGCACTCTTCAGGGTGCCACTGAAGCTTTCTTT. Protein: CASTLQGATEAFF.

DNA of the CDR3: TGTGCCAGCAGCTTAGCGTTTGCAATTGAGATAACGCAGTATTTT. It specifies CASSLAFAIEITQYF. The V and J genes are TRBV7-2 and TRBJ2-3; D is unclear. Germline CDR1 and CDR2: SGHTA and FQGNSA. V was shortened by 0 bases and J by 9 bases, with 16 bases between the two germline ends. The CDR3 loop spans 15 amino acids. The full variable domain, its missing parts supplied by reference TRBV7-2 and TRBJ2-3, is GAGVSQSPSNKVTEKGKDVELRCDPISGHTALYWYRQSLGQGLEFLIYFQGNSAPDKSGLPSDRFSAERTGGSVSTLTIQRTQQEDSAVYLCASSLAFAIEITQYFGPGTRLTVL.

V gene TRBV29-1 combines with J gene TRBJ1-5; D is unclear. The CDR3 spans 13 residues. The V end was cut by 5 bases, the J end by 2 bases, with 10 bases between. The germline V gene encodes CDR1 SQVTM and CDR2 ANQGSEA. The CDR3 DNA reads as TGCAGCGTTACCAACGGGGGCAATCAGCCCCAGCATTTT. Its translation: CSVTNGGNQPQHF.

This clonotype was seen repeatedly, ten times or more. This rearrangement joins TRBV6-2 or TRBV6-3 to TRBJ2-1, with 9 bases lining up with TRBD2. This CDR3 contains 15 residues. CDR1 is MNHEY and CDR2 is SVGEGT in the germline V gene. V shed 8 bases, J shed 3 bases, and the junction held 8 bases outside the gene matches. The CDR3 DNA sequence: TGTGCCAGCCGGGCGGCGGGAGGGCGCTACAATGAGCAGTTCTTC. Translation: CASRAAGGRYNEQFF.